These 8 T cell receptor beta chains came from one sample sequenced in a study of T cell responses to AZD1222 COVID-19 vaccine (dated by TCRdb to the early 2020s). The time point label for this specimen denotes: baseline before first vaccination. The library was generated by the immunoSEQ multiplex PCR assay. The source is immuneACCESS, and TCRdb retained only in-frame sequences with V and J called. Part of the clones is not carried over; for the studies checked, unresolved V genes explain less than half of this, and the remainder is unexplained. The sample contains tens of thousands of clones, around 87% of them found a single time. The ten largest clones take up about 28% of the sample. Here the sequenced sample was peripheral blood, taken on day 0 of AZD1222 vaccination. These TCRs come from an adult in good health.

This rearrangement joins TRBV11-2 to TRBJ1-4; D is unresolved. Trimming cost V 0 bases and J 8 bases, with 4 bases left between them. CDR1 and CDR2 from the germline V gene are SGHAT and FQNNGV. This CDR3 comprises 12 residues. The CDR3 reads CASSLEGEKLFF. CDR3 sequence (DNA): TGTGCCAGCAGCTTAGAAGGGGAAAAACTGTTTTTT.

The DNA of the CDR3 is TGTGCCCGACACGGGTACCAGCGGGAGGCCCGCGGGACCTACGAGCAGTACTTC. Amino acids: CARHGYQREARGTYEQYF. This chain links TRBV6-4 with TRBJ2-7, with TRBD2 matching 9 bases. V trimming: 11 bases; J trimming: 2 bases; junction bases outside the gene matches: 22. The germline CDR1 and CDR2 sequences are MRHNA and SNTAGT. The length of the CDR3 is 18 residues.

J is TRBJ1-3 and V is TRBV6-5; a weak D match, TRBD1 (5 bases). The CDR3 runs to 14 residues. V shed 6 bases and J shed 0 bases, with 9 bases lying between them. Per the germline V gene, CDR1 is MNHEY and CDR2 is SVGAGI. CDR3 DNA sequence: TGTGCCAGCAGACTGGACAACTCTGGAAACACCATATATTTT. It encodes CASRLDNSGNTIYF.

The CDR3 spells CASSLIYGPTDTQYF. In nucleotides, the CDR3 is TGTGCCAGCAGCTTGATATACGGCCCCACAGATACGCAGTATTTT. The chain is built from TRBV5-6 and TRBJ2-3; no clear D. Looked up from germline, CDR1 is SGHDT and CDR2 is YYEEEE. Trimming left V 1 base short and J 2 bases short, with 11 bases between. The CDR3 has 15 residues.

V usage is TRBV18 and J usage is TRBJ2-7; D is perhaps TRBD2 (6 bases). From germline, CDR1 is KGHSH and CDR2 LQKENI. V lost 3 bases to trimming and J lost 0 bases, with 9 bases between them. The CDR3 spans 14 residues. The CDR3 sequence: CASSPSGASYEQYF. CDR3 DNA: TGTGCCAGCTCACCTAGCGGAGCCTCCTACGAGCAGTACTTC.

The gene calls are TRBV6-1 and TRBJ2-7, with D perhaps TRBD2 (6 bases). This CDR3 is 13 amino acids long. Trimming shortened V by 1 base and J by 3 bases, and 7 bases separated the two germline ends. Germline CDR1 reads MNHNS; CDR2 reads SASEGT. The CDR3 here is CASSEGTNYEQYF. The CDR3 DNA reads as TGTGCCAGCAGTGAAGGGACTAACTACGAGCAGTACTTC.

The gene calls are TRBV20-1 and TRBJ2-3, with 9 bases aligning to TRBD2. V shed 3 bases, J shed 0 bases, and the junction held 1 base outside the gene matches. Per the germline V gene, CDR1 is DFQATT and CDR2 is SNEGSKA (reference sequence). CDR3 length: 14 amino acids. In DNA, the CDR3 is TGCAGTGCTAGTGCGGGAGGGAGCACAGATACGCAGTATTTT. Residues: CSASAGGSTDTQYF.

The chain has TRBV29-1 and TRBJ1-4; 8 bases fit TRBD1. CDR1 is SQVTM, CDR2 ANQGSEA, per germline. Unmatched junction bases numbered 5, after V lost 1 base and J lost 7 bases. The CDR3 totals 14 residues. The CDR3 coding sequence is TGCAGCGTTGAAGTACAGGGGGGTTCTGAAAAACTGTTTTTT. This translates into CSVEVQGGSEKLFF.